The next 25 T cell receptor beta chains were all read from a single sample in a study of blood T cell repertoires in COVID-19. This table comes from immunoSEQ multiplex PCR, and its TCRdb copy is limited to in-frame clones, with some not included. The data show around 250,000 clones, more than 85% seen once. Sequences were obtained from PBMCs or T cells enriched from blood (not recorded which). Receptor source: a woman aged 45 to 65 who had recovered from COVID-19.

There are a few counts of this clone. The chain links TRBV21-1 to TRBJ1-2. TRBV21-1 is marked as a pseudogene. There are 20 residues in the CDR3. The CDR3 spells CASSKPAPNIGGLTNYGYTF. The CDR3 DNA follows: TGTGCCAGCAGCAAACCCGCCCCAAACATTGGGGGACTCACTAACTATGGCTACACCTTC.

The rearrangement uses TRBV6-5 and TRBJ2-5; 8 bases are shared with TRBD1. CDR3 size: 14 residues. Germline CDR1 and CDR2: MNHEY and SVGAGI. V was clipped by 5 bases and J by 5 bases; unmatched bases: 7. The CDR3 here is CASSKTGVWETQYF. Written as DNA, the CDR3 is TGTGCCAGCAGTAAGACAGGGGTTTGGGAGACCCAGTACTTC.

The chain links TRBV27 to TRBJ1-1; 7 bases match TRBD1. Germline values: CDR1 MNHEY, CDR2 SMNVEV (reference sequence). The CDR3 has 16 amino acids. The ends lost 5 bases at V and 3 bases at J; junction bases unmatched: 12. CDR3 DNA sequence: TGTGCCAGCAGTCCAATCGACAGGGTTAGGGACACTGAAGCTTTCTTT. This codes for CASSPIDRVRDTEAFF.

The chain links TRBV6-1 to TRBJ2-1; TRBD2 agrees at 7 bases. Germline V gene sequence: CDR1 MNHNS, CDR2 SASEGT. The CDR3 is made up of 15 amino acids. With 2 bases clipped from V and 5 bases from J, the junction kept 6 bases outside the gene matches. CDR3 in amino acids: CASSELGLGHNEQFF. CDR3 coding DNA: TGTGCCAGCAGTGAATTAGGACTAGGCCACAATGAGCAGTTCTTC.

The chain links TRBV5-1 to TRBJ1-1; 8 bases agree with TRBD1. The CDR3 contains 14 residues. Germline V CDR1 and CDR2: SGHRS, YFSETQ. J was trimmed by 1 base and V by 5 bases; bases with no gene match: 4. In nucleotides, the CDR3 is TGCGCCAGCAGGGACAGGGCATCGAACACTGAAGCTTTCTTT. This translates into CASRDRASNTEAFF.

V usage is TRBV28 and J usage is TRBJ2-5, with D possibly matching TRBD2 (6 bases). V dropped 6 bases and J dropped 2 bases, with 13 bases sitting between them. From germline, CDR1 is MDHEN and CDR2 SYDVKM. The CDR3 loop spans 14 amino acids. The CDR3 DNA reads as TGTGCCAGCAGGCAGGGTGGACTACAAGAGACCCAGTACTTC. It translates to CASRQGGLQETQYF.

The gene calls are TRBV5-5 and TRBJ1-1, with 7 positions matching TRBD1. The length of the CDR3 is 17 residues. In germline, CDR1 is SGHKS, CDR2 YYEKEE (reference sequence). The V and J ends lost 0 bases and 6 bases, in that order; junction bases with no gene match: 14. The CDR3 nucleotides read TGTGCCAGCAGCTTGGGGAGCGTTGACAGGGTTACGGCTGAAGCTTTCTTT. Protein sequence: CASSLGSVDRVTAEAFF.

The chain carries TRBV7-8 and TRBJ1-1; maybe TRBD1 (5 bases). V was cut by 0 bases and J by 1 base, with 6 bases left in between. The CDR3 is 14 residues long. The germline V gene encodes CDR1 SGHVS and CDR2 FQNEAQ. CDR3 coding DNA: TGTGCCAGCAGCTTAGCGGGGGGGAACACTGAAGCTTTCTTT. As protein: CASSLAGGNTEAFF. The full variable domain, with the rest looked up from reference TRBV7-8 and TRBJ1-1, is GAGVSQSPRYKVAKRGQDVALRCDPISGHVSLFWYQQALGQGPEFLTYFQNEAQLDKSGLPSDRFFAERPEGSVSTLKIQRTQQEDSAVYLCASSLAGGNTEAFFGQGTRLTVV.

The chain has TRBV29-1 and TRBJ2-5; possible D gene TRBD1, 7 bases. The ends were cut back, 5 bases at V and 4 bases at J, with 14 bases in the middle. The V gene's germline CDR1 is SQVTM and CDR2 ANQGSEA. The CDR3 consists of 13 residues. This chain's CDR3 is CSVRGRGVETQYF. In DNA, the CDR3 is TGCAGCGTTAGGGGGCGCGGGGTAGAGACCCAGTACTTC.

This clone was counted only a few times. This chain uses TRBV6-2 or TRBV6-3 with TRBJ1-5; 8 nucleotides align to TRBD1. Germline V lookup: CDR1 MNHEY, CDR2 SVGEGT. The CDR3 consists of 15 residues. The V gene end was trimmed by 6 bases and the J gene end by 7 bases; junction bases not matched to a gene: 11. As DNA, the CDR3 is TGTGCCAGCAGGCCTGGGACAGGACGGTCGCAGCCCCAGCATTTT. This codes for CASRPGTGRSQPQHF.

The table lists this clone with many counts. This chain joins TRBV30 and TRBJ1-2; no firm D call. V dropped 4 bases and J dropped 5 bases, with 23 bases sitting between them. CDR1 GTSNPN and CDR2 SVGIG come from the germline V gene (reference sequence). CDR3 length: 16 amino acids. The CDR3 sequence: CAWNSGAATASYGYTF. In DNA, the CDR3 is TGTGCCTGGAATTCTGGTGCGGCAACTGCCTCATATGGCTACACCTTC. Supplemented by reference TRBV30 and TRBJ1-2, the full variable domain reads SQTIHQWPATLVQPVGSPLSLECTVEGTSNPNLYWYRQAAGRGLQLLFYSVGIGQISSEVPQNLSASRPQDRQFILSSKKLLLSDSGFYLCAWNSGAATASYGYTFGSGTRLTVV.

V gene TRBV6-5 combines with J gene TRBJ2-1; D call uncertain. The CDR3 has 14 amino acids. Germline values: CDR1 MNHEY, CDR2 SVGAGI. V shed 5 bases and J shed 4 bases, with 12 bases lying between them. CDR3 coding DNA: TGTGCCAGCAGTCCGCCACAACAGTACAATGAGCAGTTCTTC. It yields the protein CASSPPQQYNEQFF.

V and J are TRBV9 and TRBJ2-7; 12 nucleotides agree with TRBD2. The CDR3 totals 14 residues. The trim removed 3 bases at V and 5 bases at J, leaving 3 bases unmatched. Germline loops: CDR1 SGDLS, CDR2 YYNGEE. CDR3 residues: CASSGRLAGDEQYF. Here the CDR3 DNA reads TGTGCCAGCAGCGGAAGACTAGCGGGAGACGAGCAGTACTTC. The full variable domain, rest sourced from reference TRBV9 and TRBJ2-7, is DSGVTQTPKHLITATGQRVTLRCSPRSGDLSVYWYQQSLDQGLQFLIQYYNGEERAKGNILERFSAQQFPDLHSELNLSSLELGDSALYFCASSGRLAGDEQYFGPGTRLTVT.

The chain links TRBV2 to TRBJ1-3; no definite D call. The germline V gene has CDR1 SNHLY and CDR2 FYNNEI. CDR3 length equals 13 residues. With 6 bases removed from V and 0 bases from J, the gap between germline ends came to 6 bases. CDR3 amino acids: CASRADSGNTIYF. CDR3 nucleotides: TGTGCCAGCAGGGCAGACTCTGGAAACACCATATATTTT.

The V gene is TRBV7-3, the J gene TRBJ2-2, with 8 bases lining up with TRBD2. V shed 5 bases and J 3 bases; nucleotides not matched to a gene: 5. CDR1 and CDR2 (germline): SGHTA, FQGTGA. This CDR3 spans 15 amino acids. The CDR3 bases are TGTGCCAGCAGCCACGGACTAGCAGACACCGGGGAGCTGTTTTTT. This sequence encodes CASSHGLADTGELFF.

CDR3 amino acids: CASSPGGRLSGNTIYF. CDR3 sequence (DNA): TGTGCCAGCTCTCCAGGGGGACGTCTTTCAGGAAACACCATATATTTT. The rearrangement links TRBV7-6 to TRBJ1-3; 7 bases agree with TRBD1. Germline CDR1 reads SGHVS; CDR2 reads FNYEAQ. V was pared by 8 bases and J by 4 bases, with 14 bases of the junction left unmatched. This CDR3 region has 16 residues. Using reference TRBV7-6 and TRBJ1-3 for the parts outside the CDR3, the full variable domain is GAGVSQSPRYKVTKRGQDVALRCDPISGHVSLYWYRQALGQGPEFLTYFNYEAQQDKSGLPNDRFSAERPEGSISTLTIQRTEQRDSAMYRCASSPGGRLSGNTIYFGEGSWLTVV.

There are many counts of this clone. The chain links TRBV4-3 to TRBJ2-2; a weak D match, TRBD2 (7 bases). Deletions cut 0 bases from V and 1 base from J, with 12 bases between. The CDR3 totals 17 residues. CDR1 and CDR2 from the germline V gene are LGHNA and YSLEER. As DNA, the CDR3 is TGCGCCAGCAGCCAAGATGGGGGGGCTGTGAACACCGGGGAGCTGTTTTTT. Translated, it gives CASSQDGGAVNTGELFF.

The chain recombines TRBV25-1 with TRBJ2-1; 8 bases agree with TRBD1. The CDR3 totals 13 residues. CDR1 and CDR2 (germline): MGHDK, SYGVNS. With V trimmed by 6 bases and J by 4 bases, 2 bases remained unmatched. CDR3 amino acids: CASSQGAYNEQFF. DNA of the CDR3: TGTGCCAGCAGCCAGGGGGCTTACAATGAGCAGTTCTTC. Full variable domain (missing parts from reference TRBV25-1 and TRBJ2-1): EADIYQTPRYLVIGTGKKITLECSQTMGHDKMYWYQQDPGMELHLIHYSYGVNSTEKGDLSSESTVSRIRTEHFPLTLESARPSHTSQYLCASSQGAYNEQFFGPGTRLTVL.

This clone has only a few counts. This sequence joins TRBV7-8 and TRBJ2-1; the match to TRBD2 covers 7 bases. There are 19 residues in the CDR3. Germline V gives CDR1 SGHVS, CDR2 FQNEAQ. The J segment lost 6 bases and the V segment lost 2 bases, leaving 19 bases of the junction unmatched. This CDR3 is CASSLKSTSLAGVGNEQFF. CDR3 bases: TGTGCCAGCAGCTTAAAATCGACCAGTTTGGCGGGAGTTGGCAATGAGCAGTTCTTC.

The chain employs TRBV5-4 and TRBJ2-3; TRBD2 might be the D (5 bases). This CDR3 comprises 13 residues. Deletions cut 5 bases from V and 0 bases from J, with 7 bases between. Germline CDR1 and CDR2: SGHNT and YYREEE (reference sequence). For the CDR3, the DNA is TGTGCCAGCAGGGCGGGTAGCACAGATACGCAGTATTTT. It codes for CASRAGSTDTQYF.

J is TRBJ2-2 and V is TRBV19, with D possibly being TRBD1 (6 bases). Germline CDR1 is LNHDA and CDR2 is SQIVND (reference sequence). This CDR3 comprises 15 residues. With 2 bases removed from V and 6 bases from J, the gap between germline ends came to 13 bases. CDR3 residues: CASSIFWGQAGELFF. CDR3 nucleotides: TGTGCCAGTAGTATATTTTGGGGGCAGGCCGGGGAGCTGTTTTTT.

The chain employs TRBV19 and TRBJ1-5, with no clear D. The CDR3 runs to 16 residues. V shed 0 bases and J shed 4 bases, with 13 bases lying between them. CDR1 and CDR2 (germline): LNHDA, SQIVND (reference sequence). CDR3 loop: CASSIDRGVANQPQHF. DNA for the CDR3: TGTGCCAGTAGTATAGACCGGGGAGTAGCAAATCAGCCCCAGCATTTT.

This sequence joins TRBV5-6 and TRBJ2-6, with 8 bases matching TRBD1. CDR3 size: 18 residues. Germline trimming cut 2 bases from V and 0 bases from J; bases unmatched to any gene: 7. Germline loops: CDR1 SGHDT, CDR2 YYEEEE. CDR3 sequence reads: CASSLWTGPTSGANVLTF. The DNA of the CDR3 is TGTGCCAGCAGCTTATGGACAGGGCCGACCTCTGGGGCCAACGTCCTGACTTTC.

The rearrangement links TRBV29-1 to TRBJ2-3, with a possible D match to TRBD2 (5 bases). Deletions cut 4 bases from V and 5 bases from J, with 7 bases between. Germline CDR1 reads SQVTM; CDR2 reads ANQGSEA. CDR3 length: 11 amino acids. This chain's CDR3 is CSVVEGDTQYF. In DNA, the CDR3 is TGCAGCGTTGTTGAGGGAGATACGCAGTATTTT.

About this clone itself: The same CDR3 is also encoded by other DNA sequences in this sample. The CDR3 DNA follows: TGTGCCAGCAGTCCCCGTTACGAGCAGTACTTC. Its protein product is CASSPRYEQYF. The chain uses TRBV28 and TRBJ2-7; D remains unclear. Trimming pared 5 bases from V and 4 bases from J, leaving 6 bases between. CDR3 length equals 11 residues. CDR1 is MDHEN, CDR2 SYDVKM, per germline. Full variable domain (missing parts from reference TRBV28 and TRBJ2-7): DVKVTQSSRYLVKRTGEKVFLECVQDMDHENMFWYRQDPGLGLRLIYFSYDVKMKEKGDIPEGYSVSREKKERFSLILESASTNQTSMYLCASSPRYEQYFGPGTRLTVT.